The rows below give T cell receptor beta chains drawn from one sample of a study of blood T cell repertoires in COVID-19. TCRdb keeps only in-frame clones here, not all; method: immunoSEQ multiplex PCR. The sample gives over 400,000 clones, roughly 88% of which show up once; roughly 1.4% is in the top ten. Sequencing used peripheral blood. These receptors all come from a woman under 40 with active or convalescent COVID-19. The CDR3 runs from the conserved cysteine through the conserved F or W. Fields, in order: J gene, clone size, D gene, V gene, CDR3 protein, CDR3 DNA. A D gene is named only where the DNA matches it firmly. Not all rows give a size; the values are once, few, many and, for expanded clones, a class.

J gene: TRBJ1-4
clone size: once
D gene: TRBD1
V gene: TRBV19
CDR3 protein: CASSILQGLNEKLFF
CDR3 DNA: TGTGCCAGTAGTATTCTACAGGGGCTTAATGAAAAACTGTTTTTT

J gene: TRBJ1-1
clone size: -
D gene: -
V gene: TRBV18
CDR3 protein: CASSPLPENTEAFF
CDR3 DNA: TGTGCCAGCTCACCACTGCCAGAGAACACTGAAGCTTTCTTT

J gene: TRBJ1-4
clone size: -
D gene: TRBD1
V gene: TRBV6-5
CDR3 protein: CASRNQGAGGEKLFF
CDR3 DNA: TGTGCCAGCAGGAACCAGGGGGCCGGAGGCGAAAAACTGTTTTTT

J gene: TRBJ1-5
clone size: -
D gene: -
V gene: TRBV7-2
CDR3 protein: CASSLRQRDQPQHF
CDR3 DNA: TGTGCCAGCAGCTTGAGGCAGCGGGATCAGCCCCAGCATTTT

J gene: TRBJ1-1
clone size: -
D gene: TRBD1
V gene: TRBV18
CDR3 protein: CASSPADRVRMNTEAFF
CDR3 DNA: TGTGCCAGCTCACCTGCCGACAGGGTACGCATGAACACTGAAGCTTTCTTT

J gene: TRBJ2-2
clone size: -
D gene: TRBD2
V gene: TRBV11-3
CDR3 protein: CASSSGTSGRTTGELFF
CDR3 DNA: TGTGCCAGCAGCTCCGGGACTAGCGGGAGGACGACCGGGGAGCTGTTTTTT

J gene: TRBJ1-2
clone size: -
D gene: TRBD1
V gene: TRBV25-1
CDR3 protein: CASSDWDRTNYGYTF
CDR3 DNA: TGTGCCAGCAGTGATTGGGACAGAACCAACTATGGCTACACCTTC

J gene: TRBJ2-2
clone size: -
D gene: TRBD2
V gene: TRBV9
CDR3 protein: CASSPGASGHTGELFF
CDR3 DNA: TGTGCCAGCAGCCCCGGTGCTAGCGGTCACACCGGGGAGCTGTTTTTT

J gene: TRBJ1-4
clone size: -
D gene: -
V gene: TRBV2
CDR3 protein: CASSPEYQPSEKLFF
CDR3 DNA: TGTGCCAGCAGCCCTGAGTACCAGCCTAGTGAAAAACTGTTTTTT

J gene: TRBJ2-1
clone size: -
D gene: TRBD2
V gene: TRBV3-1/TRBV3-2
CDR3 protein: CASSSTDGTSDKYSYNEQFF
CDR3 DNA: TGTGCCAGCAGCTCAACCGACGGGACTAGTGATAAGTATTCCTACAATGAGCAGTTCTTC

J gene: TRBJ1-2
clone size: -
D gene: -
V gene: TRBV7-9
CDR3 protein: CASSLVDTYLDGYTF
CDR3 DNA: TGTGCCAGCAGCTTAGTGGACACCTATCTGGATGGCTACACCTTC

J gene: TRBJ1-2
clone size: -
D gene: TRBD1
V gene: TRBV7-9
CDR3 protein: CASSLSQGTLDGYTF
CDR3 DNA: TGTGCCAGCAGCTTATCACAGGGGACTTTGGATGGCTACACCTTC

J gene: TRBJ1-5
clone size: -
D gene: TRBD1
V gene: TRBV19
CDR3 protein: CASSIQGQGISYQPQHF
CDR3 DNA: TGTGCCAGTAGTATACAGGGACAGGGGATAAGTTATCAGCCCCAGCATTTT

J gene: TRBJ1-2
clone size: -
D gene: TRBD1
V gene: TRBV19
CDR3 protein: CASSILGQYYGYTF
CDR3 DNA: TGTGCCAGTAGTATTTTGGGACAGTACTATGGCTACACCTTC

J gene: TRBJ1-1
clone size: once
D gene: -
V gene: TRBV6-1
CDR3 protein: CASSDGGELEAFF
CDR3 DNA: TGTGCCAGCAGTGATGGCGGAGAACTAGAAGCTTTCTTT

J gene: TRBJ2-1
clone size: -
D gene: TRBD2
V gene: TRBV29-1
CDR3 protein: CSVEYPLAGLYNEQFF
CDR3 DNA: TGCAGCGTTGAGTACCCGCTAGCGGGACTTTACAATGAGCAGTTCTTC

J gene: TRBJ1-2
clone size: -
D gene: -
V gene: TRBV19
CDR3 protein: CASSMAINYGYTF
CDR3 DNA: TGTGCCAGTAGTATGGCCATTAACTATGGCTACACCTTC

J gene: TRBJ2-1
clone size: -
D gene: TRBD2
V gene: TRBV3-1/TRBV3-2
CDR3 protein: CASSALEGGWNEQFF
CDR3 DNA: TGTGCCAGCAGCGCCCTGGAGGGAGGGTGGAATGAGCAGTTCTTC

J gene: TRBJ2-7
clone size: -
D gene: -
V gene: TRBV7-2
CDR3 protein: CASSSLDPSYEQYF
CDR3 DNA: TGTGCCAGCAGTTCCCTAGACCCTTCCTACGAGCAGTACTTC

J gene: TRBJ1-1
clone size: -
D gene: -
V gene: TRBV10-3
CDR3 protein: CAISIQMNTEAFF
CDR3 DNA: TGTGCCATCAGTATACAGATGAACACTGAAGCTTTCTTT

J gene: TRBJ2-5
clone size: -
D gene: TRBD2
V gene: TRBV30
CDR3 protein: CAWSALLAGQETQYF
CDR3 DNA: TGTGCCTGGAGTGCACTACTAGCGGGGCAAGAGACCCAGTACTTC

J gene: TRBJ2-7
clone size: few
D gene: -
V gene: TRBV5-1
CDR3 protein: CASSLELVLQGSYEQYF
CDR3 DNA: TGCGCCAGCAGCTTGGAACTTGTATTACAGGGTTCCTACGAGCAGTACTTC

J gene: TRBJ2-5
clone size: -
D gene: -
V gene: TRBV2
CDR3 protein: CASSHPTSQETQYF
CDR3 DNA: TGTGCCAGCAGTCACCCGACTAGCCAAGAGACCCAGTACTTC